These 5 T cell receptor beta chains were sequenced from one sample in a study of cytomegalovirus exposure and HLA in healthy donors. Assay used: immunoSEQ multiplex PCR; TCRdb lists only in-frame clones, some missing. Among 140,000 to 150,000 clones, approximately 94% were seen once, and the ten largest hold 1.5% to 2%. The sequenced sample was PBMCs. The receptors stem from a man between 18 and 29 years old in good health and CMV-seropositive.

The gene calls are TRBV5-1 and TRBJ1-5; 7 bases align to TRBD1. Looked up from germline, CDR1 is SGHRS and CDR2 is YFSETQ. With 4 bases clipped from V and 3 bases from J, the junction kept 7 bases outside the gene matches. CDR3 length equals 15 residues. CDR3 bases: TGCGCCAGCAGCCCAACGGGACAGTTCAATCAGCCCCAGCATTTT. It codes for CASSPTGQFNQPQHF.

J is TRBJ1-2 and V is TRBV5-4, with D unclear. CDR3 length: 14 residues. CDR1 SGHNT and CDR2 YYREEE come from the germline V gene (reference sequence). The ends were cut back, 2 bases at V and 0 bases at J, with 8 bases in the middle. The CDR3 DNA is TGTGCCAGCAGCTTTTTCTTTTCTAACTATGGCTACACCTTC. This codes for CASSFFFSNYGYTF.

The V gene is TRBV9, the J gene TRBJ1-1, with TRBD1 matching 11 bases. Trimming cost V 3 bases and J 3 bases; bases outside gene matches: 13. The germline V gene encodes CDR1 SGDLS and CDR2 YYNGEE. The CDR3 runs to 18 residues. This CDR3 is CASSETWTGGKGDTEAFF. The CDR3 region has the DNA TGTGCCAGCAGCGAAACCTGGACAGGGGGCAAAGGGGACACTGAAGCTTTCTTT. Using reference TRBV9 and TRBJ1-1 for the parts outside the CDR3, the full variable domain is DSGVTQTPKHLITATGQRVTLRCSPRSGDLSVYWYQQSLDQGLQFLIQYYNGEERAKGNILERFSAQQFPDLHSELNLSSLELGDSALYFCASSETWTGGKGDTEAFFGQGTRLTVV.

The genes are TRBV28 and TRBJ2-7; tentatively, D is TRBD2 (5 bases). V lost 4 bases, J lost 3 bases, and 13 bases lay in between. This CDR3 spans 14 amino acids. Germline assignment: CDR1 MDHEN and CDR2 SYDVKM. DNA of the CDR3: TGTGCCAGCAGTTCTCGGGGTGATGGCTACGAGCAGTACTTC. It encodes CASSSRGDGYEQYF.

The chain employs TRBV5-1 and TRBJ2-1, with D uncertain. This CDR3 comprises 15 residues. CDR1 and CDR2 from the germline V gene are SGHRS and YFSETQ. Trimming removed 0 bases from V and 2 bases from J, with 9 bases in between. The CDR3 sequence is CASSLEDSTYNEQFF. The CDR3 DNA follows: TGCGCCAGCAGCTTGGAAGACTCCACCTACAATGAGCAGTTCTTC.